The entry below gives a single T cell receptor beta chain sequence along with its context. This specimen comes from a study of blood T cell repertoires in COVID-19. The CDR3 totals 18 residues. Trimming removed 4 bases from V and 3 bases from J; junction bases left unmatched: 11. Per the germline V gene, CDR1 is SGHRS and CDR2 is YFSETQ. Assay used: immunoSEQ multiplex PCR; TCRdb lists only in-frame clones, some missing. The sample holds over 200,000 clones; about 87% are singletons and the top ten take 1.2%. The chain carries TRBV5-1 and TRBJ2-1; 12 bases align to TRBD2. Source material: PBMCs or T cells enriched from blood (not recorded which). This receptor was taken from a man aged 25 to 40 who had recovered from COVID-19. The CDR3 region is CASSPAPPSGRGYNEQFF. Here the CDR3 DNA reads TGCGCCAGCAGCCCTGCCCCACCTAGCGGGAGGGGCTACAATGAGCAGTTCTTC.